Listed below are T cell receptor beta chains from one sample, sequenced in a study of response to subunit inactivated influenza vaccine. Each CDR3 protein gets one entry after TCRdb re-called the RT-PCR reads with MiXCR. The sample has about 650,000 distinct CDR3 sequences; around 13% are singletons. The material was PBMCs from blood, obtained roughly 2 weeks before vaccination. Receptor source: a man in his forties or fifties who received an inactivated influenza vaccine. The CDR3 runs from the conserved cysteine through the conserved F or W. A D gene is named only where the DNA matches it firmly. The listing skips clone size in some rows; elsewhere it reads once, few, many or a size class.

TRBD1	TRBJ2-7	15	few	TRBV7-8	CASSQPGTVAYEQYF	TGTGCCAGCAGCCAACCGGGGACAGTAGCCTACGAGCAGTACTTC
TRBD2	TRBJ2-1	17	.	TRBV7-9	CASSLPIGLAGYNEQFF	TGTGCCAGCAGCTTACCAATTGGGCTAGCGGGCTACAATGAGCAGTTCTTC
TRBD2	TRBJ2-3	15	.	TRBV9	CASSVGGLVSDTQYF	TGTGCCAGCAGCGTAGGGGGACTAGTTTCTGATACGCAGTATTTT
.	TRBJ2-7	15	.	TRBV4-2	CASSQDLTASYEQYF	TGTGCCAGCAGCCAAGATCTGACAGCCTCCTACGAGCAGTACTTC
TRBD1	TRBJ1-5	13	once	TRBV6-2/TRBV6-3	CASGDRDNQPQHF	TGTGCCAGCGGGGACAGGGACAATCAGCCCCAGCATTTT
.	TRBJ1-5	15	.	TRBV28	CASSFTGLLNQPQHF	TGTGCCAGCAGTTTCACCGGGCTGTTGAATCAGCCCCAGCATTTT
.	TRBJ1-2	14	.	TRBV6-5	CASSYGAGGEGYTF	TGTGCCAGCAGTTACGGGGCCGGTGGGGAGGGCTACACCTTC
TRBD1	TRBJ1-2	14	.	TRBV5-1	CASSPGTDNYGYTF	TGCGCCAGCAGCCCAGGGACAGACAACTATGGCTACACCTTC
TRBD2	TRBJ2-3	16	.	TRBV5-1	CASSLLAAPSTDTQYF	TGCGCCAGCAGCTTGCTAGCGGCCCCTAGCACAGATACGCAGTATTTT
.	TRBJ2-1	11	.	TRBV28	CASSNYNDKFF	TGTGCCAGCAGTAATTACAATGATAAGTTCTTC
.	TRBJ2-1	15	.	TRBV20-1	CSARVPATGTSTQFF	TGCAGTGCTAGAGTCCCCGCGACAGGAACTTCTACGCAGTTCTTC
.	TRBJ2-5	13	.	TRBV29-1	CSVETGSWETQYF	TGCAGCGTTGAAACAGGCTCGTGGGAGACCCAGTACTTC
TRBD1	TRBJ2-1	16	many	TRBV7-8	CASSATGGFSYNEQFF	TGTGCCAGCAGCGCGACAGGGGGGTTCTCCTACAATGAGCAGTTCTTC
TRBD2	TRBJ2-7	14	many	TRBV28	CASSLAGTSGEQYF	TGTGCCAGCAGTTTGGCCGGGACTAGCGGCGAGCAGTACTTC
.	TRBJ2-5	13	few	TRBV27	CASSYLGAETQYF	TGTGCCAGCAGTTATCTGGGAGCAGAGACCCAGTACTTC
.	TRBJ2-2	14	few	TRBV20-1	CSARVLGNTGELFF	TGCAGTGCTAGAGTATTGGGGAACACCGGGGAGCTGTTTTTT
TRBD1	TRBJ2-3	15	many	TRBV7-8	CASSSDRVSTDTQYF	TGTGCCAGCAGCTCAGACAGGGTTAGCACAGATACGCAGTATTTT
.	TRBJ2-7	11	many	TRBV7-2	CASSLNHEQYF	TGTGCCAGCAGCTTGAACCACGAGCAGTACTTC
TRBD1	TRBJ1-2	13	few	TRBV20-1	CSASKGQGYGYTF	TGCAGTGCTAGCAAAGGACAGGGGTATGGCTACACCTTC
.	TRBJ2-2	16	few	TRBV7-2	CASSLDTGSGTGELFF	TGTGCCAGCAGCTTAGATACAGGGTCGGGCACCGGGGAGCTGTTTTTT
.	TRBJ1-6	15	few	TRBV20-1	CSARDGARSNSPLHF	TGCAGTGCTAGGGATGGTGCCCGGTCTAATTCACCCCTCCACTTT
.	TRBJ1-2	12	.	TRBV12-3/TRBV12-4	CASSLNEGGYTF	TGTGCCAGCAGTTTGAACGAAGGAGGCTACACCTTC
TRBD2	TRBJ2-4	16	.	TRBV6-2/TRBV6-3	CASSYLAGVAGNIQYF	TGTGCCAGCAGTTACCTTGCGGGGGTAGCGGGGAACATTCAGTACTTC
.	TRBJ1-1	14	once	TRBV30	CAWSLRGPNTEAFF	TGTGCCTGGAGTCTAAGGGGACCGAACACTGAAGCTTTCTTT
.	TRBJ2-2	15	many	TRBV12-3/TRBV12-4	CASSRGQPRSGELFF	TGTGCCAGCAGCCGAGGACAGCCGAGATCCGGGGAGCTGTTTTTT
.	TRBJ2-2	15	few	TRBV4-2	CASSQDVLNTGELFF	TGTGCCAGCAGCCAAGATGTCCTTAACACCGGGGAGCTGTTTTTT
.	TRBJ1-4	12	.	TRBV12-3/TRBV12-4	CASSLFGEKLFF	TGTGCCAGCAGTTTATTTGGTGAAAAACTGTTTTTT
TRBD2	TRBJ2-1	14	.	TRBV4-2	CASSLRGGLDEQFF	TGTGCCAGCAGCCTGCGGGGGGGCCTGGATGAGCAGTTCTTC
.	TRBJ2-3	16	few	TRBV20-1	CSPPPLTGKFSDTQYF	TGCAGTCCGCCCCCTCTAACAGGGAAGTTCTCAGATACGCAGTATTTT
.	TRBJ2-7	15	few	TRBV20-1	CSARGRVNRAYEQYF	TGCAGTGCTAGAGGGAGGGTAAACCGAGCCTACGAGCAGTACTTC
TRBD2	TRBJ2-3	17	many	TRBV4-1	CASSQEGLAGSTDTQYF	TGCGCCAGCAGCCAAGAGGGACTAGCGGGATCCACAGATACGCAGTATTTT
.	TRBJ2-3	14	.	TRBV6-1	CASNSEPSTDTQYF	TGTGCCAGCAACAGCGAACCTAGCACAGATACGCAGTATTTT
.	TRBJ2-5	17	few	TRBV7-2	CASSPKRGRTMRVAQYF	TGTGCCAGCAGCCCAAAACGGGGCAGGACAATGAGGGTGGCCCAGTACTTC
.	TRBJ2-7	14	many	TRBV5-5	CASSSPGSTYEQYF	TGTGCCAGCAGCTCCCCAGGGTCTACCTACGAGCAGTACTTC
TRBD1	TRBJ2-7	16	few	TRBV5-8	CASSFRLGTGGYEQYF	TGTGCCAGCAGCTTCCGCCTGGGGACAGGGGGCTACGAGCAGTACTTC
.	TRBJ2-2	15	many	TRBV24-1	CATSDPMVQGGELFF	TGTGCCACCAGTGACCCAATGGTGCAGGGCGGGGAGCTGTTTTTT
.	TRBJ1-2	13	.	TRBV7-9	CASSEAGRDGYTF	TGTGCCAGCAGCGAAGCTGGCAGGGATGGCTACACCTTC
TRBD1	TRBJ2-7	13	many	TRBV25-1	CASSEGARAEQYF	TGTGCCAGCAGCGAGGGGGCGAGGGCCGAGCAGTACTTC
TRBD1	TRBJ2-1	15	few	TRBV25-1	CASSDPGQAEGEQFF	TGTGCCAGCAGTGATCCCGGACAGGCCGAAGGGGAGCAGTTCTTC
.	TRBJ1-1	14	many	TRBV7-9	CASSLFTTNTEAFF	TGTGCCAGCAGCTTATTTACCACGAACACTGAAGCTTTCTTT
TRBD2	TRBJ2-3	16	many	TRBV5-6	CASSWMAGGPTDTQYF	TGTGCCAGCAGCTGGATGGCGGGGGGCCCCACAGATACGCAGTATTTT
TRBD1	TRBJ1-4	16	few	TRBV7-9	CASSLVGTGVNEKLFF	TGTGCCAGCAGCTTAGTCGGGACAGGGGTTAATGAAAAACTGTTTTTT
.	TRBJ1-5	14	few	TRBV7-6	CASSLEQRGQPQHF	TGTGCCAGCAGCTTAGAGCAGAGGGGCCAGCCCCAGCATTTT
.	TRBJ2-4	14	few	TRBV28	CATYAGWNSGIQYF	TGTGCCACCTACGCAGGTTGGAATTCGGGCATTCAGTACTTC
.	TRBJ2-7	14	.	TRBV3-1	CASSQDWTVYEQYF	TGTGCCAGCAGCCAAGATTGGACAGTTTACGAGCAGTACTTC
.	TRBJ2-1	17	many	TRBV7-7	CASSLGAQIASYNEQFF	TGTGCCAGCAGCTTAGGGGCGCAAATTGCCTCCTACAATGAGCAGTTCTTC
.	TRBJ2-1	12	few	TRBV12-3/TRBV12-4	CASSWQGYEQFF	TGTGCCAGCAGTTGGCAAGGATATGAGCAGTTCTTC
.	TRBJ1-1	14	.	TRBV11-2	CASSHGSTNTEAFF	TGTGCCAGCAGCCACGGGAGCACCAACACTGAAGCTTTCTTT
TRBD2	TRBJ2-1	22	.	TRBV5-1	CASSLGNPVLAGPSAIYNEQFF	TGCGCCAGCAGCTTGGGTAACCCCGTACTAGCGGGACCCTCTGCGATATACAATGAGCAGTTCTTC
.	TRBJ1-1	13	few	TRBV12-3/TRBV12-4	CASGDFLNTEAFF	TGTGCCAGCGGGGACTTTTTGAACACTGAAGCTTTCTTT
TRBD2	TRBJ2-5	18	few	TRBV28	CASSLPVRLAGIEETQYF	TGTGCCAGCAGTTTACCCGTTAGACTAGCGGGAATAGAAGAGACCCAGTACTTC
TRBD2	TRBJ2-1	16	few	TRBV5-6	CASSLDGGGSYNEQFF	TGTGCCAGCAGCTTGGACGGGGGGGGCTCCTACAATGAGCAGTTCTTC
.	TRBJ1-2	12	few	TRBV15	CATSRGHNGYTF	TGTGCCACCAGCAGAGGACACAATGGCTACACCTTC
TRBD1	TRBJ2-3	15	few	TRBV5-5	CASSTTGGETDTQYF	TGTGCCAGCAGCACGACAGGGGGCGAAACAGATACGCAGTATTTT
.	TRBJ2-3	14	.	TRBV6-5	CASSYPLQGDTQYF	TGTGCCAGCAGTTACCCACTCCAGGGAGATACGCAGTATTTT
TRBD1	TRBJ2-2	14	few	TRBV6-1	CASSDQGAAGELFF	TGTGCCAGCAGTGACCAGGGGGCAGCCGGGGAGCTGTTTTTT
.	TRBJ2-7	15	few	TRBV28	CASTPLRVQRGEQYF	TGTGCCAGCACCCCTCTCCGGGTTCAAAGGGGCGAGCAGTACTTC
.	TRBJ1-2	12	many	TRBV12-3/TRBV12-4	CASSRQGYGYTF	TGTGCCAGCAGTAGGCAGGGATATGGCTACACCTTC
TRBD2	TRBJ2-1	15	few	TRBV3-1	CASSHSGGDHNEQFF	TGTGCCAGCAGCCACAGCGGGGGCGACCACAATGAGCAGTTCTTC